This is a list of T cell receptor beta chains from one sample in a study of technical replicates of blood from a handful of donors. The data were produced by immunoSEQ multiplex PCR, yet TCRdb's version contains in-frame clones alone and is incomplete. The sample carries tens of thousands of clones, approximately 95% recorded once. Sequencing was done on a sample of T cells isolated from PBMCs. These receptor sequences come from a human donor in good health. CDR3s leave out the opening cysteine and the closing phenylalanine or tryptophan. The order of the fields is V gene, J gene, D gene, CDR3 protein. A D gene is named only where the DNA matches it firmly.

V: TRBV19; J: TRBJ1-2; D: TRBD1; CDR3: ASSERDRGFGGYT
V: TRBV30; J: TRBJ1-1; D: NA; CDR3: AYRVGNTEAF
V: TRBV4-1; J: TRBJ2-3; D: TRBD2; CDR3: ASSPSPLLAGGADTQY
V: TRBV4-2; J: TRBJ2-1; D: TRBD2; CDR3: ASSQRAGTSGSTRGNEQF
V: TRBV2; J: TRBJ1-5; D: TRBD1; CDR3: ASSEVEGQGFNIWSNQPQH
V: TRBV7-3; J: TRBJ2-1; D: TRBD1; CDR3: ASSLNRGDYNEQF
V: TRBV7-9; J: TRBJ2-1; D: TRBD2; CDR3: ASIPAGVHNEQF
V: TRBV19; J: TRBJ2-3; D: TRBD2; CDR3: ATGLAVADTQY
V: TRBV28; J: TRBJ1-4; D: NA; CDR3: ASSSLLEVANEKLF
V: TRBV13; J: TRBJ2-1; D: NA; CDR3: ASSLRGASSYNEQF
V: TRBV6-5; J: TRBJ1-5; D: TRBD1; CDR3: ASTRGVGQPQH
V: TRBV7-9; J: TRBJ1-4; D: TRBD1; CDR3: ASSLVHRGITNEKLF
V: TRBV27; J: TRBJ2-7; D: NA; CDR3: ASSLRVGGYEQY
V: TRBV5-5; J: TRBJ2-7; D: NA; CDR3: ASSARVADYEQY
V: TRBV9; J: TRBJ2-1; D: TRBD1; CDR3: ASGDRAADEQF
V: TRBV6-5; J: TRBJ2-7; D: TRBD1; CDR3: ASSYGQAVYEQY
V: TRBV12-5; J: TRBJ1-1; D: TRBD1; CDR3: ASGPGGTEAF
V: TRBV28; J: TRBJ2-1; D: NA; CDR3: ASSLSVHEQF
V: TRBV10-1; J: TRBJ2-3; D: NA; CDR3: ASSGGREIQDTQY
V: TRBV5-1; J: TRBJ1-4; D: NA; CDR3: ASSSPGRVDEKLF
V: TRBV2; J: TRBJ1-2; D: TRBD1; CDR3: ASTNTGGGYGYT
V: TRBV19; J: TRBJ1-1; D: TRBD1; CDR3: ASRQGLRRNTEAF
V: TRBV10-2; J: TRBJ2-3; D: TRBD2; CDR3: ASGTLAGSTDTQY
V: TRBV6-5; J: TRBJ1-1; D: NA; CDR3: ASSYDGGNTEAF
V: TRBV5-4; J: TRBJ2-1; D: NA; CDR3: ASSFSSMYEQF
V: TRBV5-6; J: TRBJ2-7; D: TRBD1; CDR3: ASSYRGYEQY
V: TRBV5-1; J: TRBJ1-2; D: TRBD1; CDR3: ASSPTGTVSYGYT
V: TRBV5-4; J: TRBJ2-7; D: TRBD2; CDR3: ASSSGASGSYEQY
V: TRBV7-9; J: TRBJ1-3; D: NA; CDR3: ASSRVLGTIDGNTIY
V: TRBV21-1; J: TRBJ1-5; D: NA; CDR3: ATWTGYSNQPQH
V: TRBV5-1; J: TRBJ2-2; D: TRBD2; CDR3: ASSFSGRTGELF
V: TRBV7-9; J: TRBJ2-7; D: TRBD2; CDR3: ASSLARASGSYEQY
V: TRBV6-5; J: TRBJ1-3; D: NA; CDR3: ASSLTTGNTIY
V: TRBV7-2; J: TRBJ2-7; D: TRBD2; CDR3: ASSSQPLSGTSYEQY
V: TRBV4-2; J: TRBJ2-5; D: TRBD2; CDR3: ASSLLLAAEETQY
V: TRBV6-5; J: TRBJ1-3; D: NA; CDR3: ASKIGTQTGNTIY
V: TRBV9; J: TRBJ1-1; D: TRBD1; CDR3: ASSVGSRGRTEAF
V: TRBV18; J: TRBJ2-1; D: NA; CDR3: ASSPRQYDNEQF
V: TRBV30; J: TRBJ2-7; D: TRBD1; CDR3: AWSATGKGEQY
V: TRBV6-1; J: TRBJ1-5; D: TRBD1; CDR3: ASSETWGQGGQPQH
V: TRBV5-4; J: TRBJ1-5; D: NA; CDR3: ASSEGGNSNQPQH
V: TRBV9; J: TRBJ2-3; D: TRBD2; CDR3: ASSIPPEPGLVDTDTQY
V: TRBV5-1; J: TRBJ1-5; D: NA; CDR3: ASSLASGLNQPQH
V: TRBV9; J: TRBJ2-2; D: NA; CDR3: ASREDRAGTGELF
V: TRBV9; J: TRBJ2-7; D: TRBD2; CDR3: ASSETSGRAEQY
V: TRBV5-6; J: TRBJ2-1; D: NA; CDR3: ASSLFETSYNEQF
V: TRBV4-3; J: TRBJ2-7; D: NA; CDR3: ASSQAPHGLTTYEQY
V: TRBV7-2; J: TRBJ2-5; D: TRBD2; CDR3: ASSLEVVAGGPRETQY
V: TRBV4-2; J: TRBJ1-5; D: NA; CDR3: ASSQDYGFGNQPQH
V: TRBV14; J: TRBJ1-2; D: TRBD1; CDR3: ASSFQGQGNYGYT
V: TRBV19; J: TRBJ2-1; D: TRBD2; CDR3: ASSRLAANNEQF
V: TRBV11-3; J: TRBJ2-1; D: NA; CDR3: ASSFLYNEQF
V: TRBV7-9; J: TRBJ2-2; D: NA; CDR3: ASSFQGNGELF
V: TRBV7-3; J: TRBJ1-1; D: TRBD1; CDR3: ASSLTGVNTEAF
V: TRBV7-9; J: TRBJ2-1; D: NA; CDR3: ASSLGAGEQF
V: TRBV25-1; J: TRBJ2-1; D: NA; CDR3: ASSDLTLNEQF
V: TRBV5-1; J: TRBJ2-7; D: NA; CDR3: ASSPGGQFEQY
V: TRBV19; J: TRBJ1-2; D: NA; CDR3: ASSIDVTGGYT
V: TRBV7-3; J: TRBJ2-6; D: NA; CDR3: ASSPGLSGANVLT